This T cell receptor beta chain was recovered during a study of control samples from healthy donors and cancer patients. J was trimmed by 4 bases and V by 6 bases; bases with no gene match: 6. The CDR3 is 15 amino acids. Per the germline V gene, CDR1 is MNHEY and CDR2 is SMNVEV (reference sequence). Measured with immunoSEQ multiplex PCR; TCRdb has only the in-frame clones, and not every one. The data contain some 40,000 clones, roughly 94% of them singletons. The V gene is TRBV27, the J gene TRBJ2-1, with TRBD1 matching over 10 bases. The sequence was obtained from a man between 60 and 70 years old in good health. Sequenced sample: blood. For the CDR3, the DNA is TGTGCCAGCAGCCACCGGGACAGGGGATACAATGAGCAGTTCTTC. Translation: CASSHRDRGYNEQFF.